A selection of T cell receptor beta chains follows, all from one sample in a study of shared clonotypes between healthy human individuals. The table came from immunoSEQ multiplex PCR; TCRdb's copy has only in-frame clones and leaves some out. The sample contains 630,000 or so clones, more than 95% of which appear only once. The source material was naive CD8+ T cells sorted from blood. These receptors originate from a man between 25 and 39 years old in good health. Each CDR3 is given with its conserved first and last residue. Fields, in order: CDR3 protein, CDR3 DNA, clone size, D gene, J gene, V gene. A D gene is named only where the DNA matches it firmly. Clone size appears in some rows only: once, few, many, or a class for an expanded clone.

CASTPDGGGTEAFF	TGTGCCAGCACCCCTGACGGGGGGGGTACTGAAGCTTTCTTT	-	-	TRBJ1-1	TRBV27
CASSLEEYPGQGHYEQYF	TGTGCCAGCAGCTTAGAGGAGTATCCGGGACAGGGGCACTACGAGCAGTACTTC	-	TRBD1	TRBJ2-7	TRBV11-2
CASSQSGTDTQYF	TGCGCCAGCAGCCAATCTGGCACAGATACGCAGTATTTT	-	-	TRBJ2-3	TRBV4-1
CASSAGRALNEQFF	TGTGCCAGTAGTGCAGGGAGGGCCCTCAATGAGCAGTTCTTC	-	TRBD2	TRBJ2-1	TRBV19
CASSSSFSPRVMAGELFF	TGTGCCAGCAGCTCCTCGTTTAGCCCACGGGTTATGGCCGGGGAGCTGTTTTTT	-	-	TRBJ2-2	TRBV11-2
CASSLRAGSGEQFF	TGCGCCAGCAGCTTGAGGGCTGGCAGTGGTGAGCAGTTCTTC	-	-	TRBJ2-1	TRBV5-1
CASNTGGNEQFF	TGTGCCAGTAACACAGGGGGGAATGAGCAGTTCTTC	-	TRBD1	TRBJ2-1	TRBV19
CASSHLPGLGYNEQFF	TGTGCCAGCAGCCACCTTCCGGGACTCGGCTACAATGAGCAGTTCTTC	-	-	TRBJ2-1	TRBV13
CASSLGRDNEQFF	TGCGCCAGCAGCTTGGGTAGGGACAATGAGCAGTTCTTC	-	-	TRBJ2-1	TRBV5-1
CASSLGETYNEQFF	TGTGCCAGCAGCTTGGGGGAAACCTACAATGAGCAGTTCTTC	-	-	TRBJ2-1	TRBV5-6
CASRYRAGTDTQYF	TGTGCCAGCAGGTATCGCGCGGGCACAGATACGCAGTATTTT	-	-	TRBJ2-3	TRBV11-2
CAISDRDEQYF	TGTGCCATCAGTGACAGGGACGAGCAGTACTTC	-	-	TRBJ2-7	TRBV10-3
CASSLAASYNEQFF	TGTGCCAGCAGTTTGGCGGCATCCTACAATGAGCAGTTCTTC	-	-	TRBJ2-1	TRBV28
CAWSDGRAEAFF	TGTGCCTGGAGTGACGGGCGGGCCGAAGCTTTCTTT	-	-	TRBJ1-1	TRBV30
CSAKDTQYF	TGCAGTGCCAAAGATACGCAGTATTTT	-	-	TRBJ2-3	TRBV20-1
CASSSRPGDRDRDSDTQYF	TGTGCCAGCAGCTCGCGACCCGGGGACAGGGATAGGGACAGCGATACGCAGTATTTT	-	TRBD1	TRBJ2-3	TRBV7-9
CASIKPGQGWYNEQFF	TGTGCCAGCATCAAACCGGGACAGGGTTGGTACAATGAGCAGTTCTTC	-	TRBD1	TRBJ2-1	TRBV7-2
CASSGRDSGETQYF	TGTGCCAGCAGCGGTCGGGACAGCGGGGAGACCCAGTACTTC	-	-	TRBJ2-5	TRBV9
CASSSMVESETQYF	TGTGCCAGCAGTTCCATGGTGGAGTCCGAGACCCAGTACTTC	-	-	TRBJ2-5	TRBV6-5
CASSPLGANEKLFF	TGCGCCAGCAGCCCCTTAGGGGCTAATGAAAAACTGTTTTTT	-	-	TRBJ1-4	TRBV5-1
CASSLALREPVYNEQFF	TGTGCCAGCAGCTTAGCTCTGCGGGAACCTGTTTACAATGAGCAGTTCTTC	-	-	TRBJ2-1	TRBV7-2
CASSVEVVGNEQFF	TGTGCCAGCAGCGTAGAGGTGGTGGGCAATGAGCAGTTCTTC	-	-	TRBJ2-1	TRBV9
CSERSYNEQFF	TGCAGCGAGCGGAGTTACAATGAGCAGTTCTTC	-	-	TRBJ2-1	TRBV20-1
CASSQVTAGYYEQYF	TGCGCCAGCAGCCAAGTGACAGCCGGGTACTACGAGCAGTACTTC	once	-	TRBJ2-7	TRBV4-1
CASSSGGSSYNEQFF	TGTGCCAGCAGCTCGGGCGGGAGCTCCTACAATGAGCAGTTCTTC	-	TRBD2	TRBJ2-1	TRBV9
CASSPTKRLRFHTQYF	TGTGCCAGTAGTCCTACCAAGCGGCTCCGCTTCCATACGCAGTATTTT	-	-	TRBJ2-3	TRBV19
CASSPYTDTQYF	TGTGCCAGCAGCCCTTACACAGATACGCAGTATTTT	-	-	TRBJ2-3	TRBV13
CASSLVQGTNEKLFF	TGCGCCAGCAGCTTGGTACAGGGAACTAATGAAAAACTGTTTTTT	-	-	TRBJ1-4	TRBV5-1
CASMGPADNEQFF	TGTGCCAGCATGGGTCCGGCCGACAATGAGCAGTTCTTC	-	-	TRBJ2-1	TRBV11-3
CSATDTTGRETQYF	TGCAGCGCAACCGACACGACAGGGCGAGAGACCCAGTACTTC	-	TRBD1	TRBJ2-5	TRBV29-1
CASSYDRGQPQHF	TGTGCCAGCAGTTACGATCGGGGACAGCCCCAGCATTTT	-	-	TRBJ1-5	TRBV6-5
CASSGGGIQPQHF	TGTGCCAGCAGTGGAGGGGGGATTCAGCCCCAGCATTTT	-	-	TRBJ1-5	TRBV2